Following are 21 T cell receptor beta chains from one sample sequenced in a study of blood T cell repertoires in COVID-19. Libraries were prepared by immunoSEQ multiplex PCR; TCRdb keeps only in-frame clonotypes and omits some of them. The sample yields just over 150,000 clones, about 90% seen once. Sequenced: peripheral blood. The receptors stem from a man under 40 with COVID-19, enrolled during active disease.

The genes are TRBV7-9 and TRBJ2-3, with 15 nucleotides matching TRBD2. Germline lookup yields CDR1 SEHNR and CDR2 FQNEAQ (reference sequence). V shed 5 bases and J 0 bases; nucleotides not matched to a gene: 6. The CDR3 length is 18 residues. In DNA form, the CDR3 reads TGTGCCAGCAGCCTGGGACTAGCGGGGGGCCATAGCACAGATACGCAGTATTTT. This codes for CASSLGLAGGHSTDTQYF.

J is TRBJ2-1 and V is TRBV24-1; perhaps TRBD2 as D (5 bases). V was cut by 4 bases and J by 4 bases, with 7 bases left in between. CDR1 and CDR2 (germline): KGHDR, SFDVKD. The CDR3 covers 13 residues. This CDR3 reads CATSDTGYNEQFF. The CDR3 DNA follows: TGTGCCACCAGTGACACGGGGTACAATGAGCAGTTCTTC.

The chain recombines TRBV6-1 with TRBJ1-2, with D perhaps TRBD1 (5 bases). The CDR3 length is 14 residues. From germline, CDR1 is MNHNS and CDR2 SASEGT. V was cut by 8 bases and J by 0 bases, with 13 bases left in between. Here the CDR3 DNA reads TGTGCCAGCTCAAAGGGGAATGCTAACTATGGCTACACCTTC. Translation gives CASSKGNANYGYTF.

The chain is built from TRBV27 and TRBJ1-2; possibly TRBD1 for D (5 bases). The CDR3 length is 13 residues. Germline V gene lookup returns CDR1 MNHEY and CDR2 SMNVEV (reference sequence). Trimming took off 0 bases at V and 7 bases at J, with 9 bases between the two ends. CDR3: CASSLSRGGGYTF. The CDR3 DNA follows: TGTGCCAGCAGTTTATCGAGGGGAGGTGGCTACACCTTC.

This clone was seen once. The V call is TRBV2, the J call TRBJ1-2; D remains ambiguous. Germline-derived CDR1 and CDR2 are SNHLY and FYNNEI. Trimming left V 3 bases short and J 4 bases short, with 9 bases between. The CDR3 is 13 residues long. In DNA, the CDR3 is TGTGCCAGCAGTGATGATGGGCCCTATGGCTACACCTTC. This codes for CASSDDGPYGYTF. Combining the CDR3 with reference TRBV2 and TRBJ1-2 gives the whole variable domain EPEVTQTPSHQVTQMGQEVILRCVPISNHLYFYWYRQILGQKVEFLVSFYNNEISEKSEIFDDQFSVERPDGSNFTLKIRSTKLEDSAMYFCASSDDGPYGYTFGSGTRLTVV.

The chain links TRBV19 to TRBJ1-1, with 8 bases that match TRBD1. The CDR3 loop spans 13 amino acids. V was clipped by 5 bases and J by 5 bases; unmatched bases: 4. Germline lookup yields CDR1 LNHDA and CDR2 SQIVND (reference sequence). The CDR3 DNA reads TGTGCCAGTAGTCAGGGGGCAATAACTGAAGCTTTCTTT. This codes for CASSQGAITEAFF.

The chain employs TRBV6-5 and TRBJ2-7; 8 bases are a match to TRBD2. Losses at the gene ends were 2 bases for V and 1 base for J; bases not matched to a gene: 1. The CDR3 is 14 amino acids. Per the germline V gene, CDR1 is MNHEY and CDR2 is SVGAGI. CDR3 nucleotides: TGTGCCAGCAGTTACGAGCGGGGGTCCTACGAGCAGTACTTC. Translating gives CASSYERGSYEQYF.

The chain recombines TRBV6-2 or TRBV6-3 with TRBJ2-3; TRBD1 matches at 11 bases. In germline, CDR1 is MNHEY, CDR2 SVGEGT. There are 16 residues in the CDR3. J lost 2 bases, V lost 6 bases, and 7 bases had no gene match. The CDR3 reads CASSEGQGASTDTQYF. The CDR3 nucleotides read TGTGCCAGCAGCGAAGGACAGGGGGCATCCACAGATACGCAGTATTTT.

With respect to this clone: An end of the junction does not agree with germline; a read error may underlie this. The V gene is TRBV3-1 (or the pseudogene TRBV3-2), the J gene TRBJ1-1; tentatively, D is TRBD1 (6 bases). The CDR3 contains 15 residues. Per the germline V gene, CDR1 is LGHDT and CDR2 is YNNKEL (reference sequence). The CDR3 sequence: CASSQVRGGNTGAFF. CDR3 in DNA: TGTGCCAGCAGCCAAGTAAGGGGGGGGAACACTGGAGCTTTCTTT.

As DNA, the CDR3 is TGTGCCAGCAGCTTAGGTCCGGGGATGAACACCGGGGAGCTGTTTTTT. This codes for CASSLGPGMNTGELFF. This chain connects TRBV7-2 to TRBJ2-2, with D possibly matching TRBD2 (5 bases). Germline CDR1 is SGHTA and CDR2 is FQGNSA. This CDR3 has 16 residues. V was clipped by 1 base and J by 1 base, with 10 bases between them.

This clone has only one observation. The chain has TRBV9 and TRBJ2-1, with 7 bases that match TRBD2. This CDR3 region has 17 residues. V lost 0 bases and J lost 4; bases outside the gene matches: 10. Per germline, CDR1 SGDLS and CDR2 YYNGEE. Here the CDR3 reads CASSVEAGPKNYNEQFF. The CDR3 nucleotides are TGTGCCAGCAGCGTAGAAGCGGGGCCGAAAAATTACAATGAGCAGTTCTTC.

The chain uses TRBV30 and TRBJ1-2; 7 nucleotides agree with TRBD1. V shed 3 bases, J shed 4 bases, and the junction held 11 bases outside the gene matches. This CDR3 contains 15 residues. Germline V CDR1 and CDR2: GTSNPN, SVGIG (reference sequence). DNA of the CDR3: TGTGCCTGGAGCGAAACCCGGGACAGCATCTATGGCTACACCTTC. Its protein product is CAWSETRDSIYGYTF.

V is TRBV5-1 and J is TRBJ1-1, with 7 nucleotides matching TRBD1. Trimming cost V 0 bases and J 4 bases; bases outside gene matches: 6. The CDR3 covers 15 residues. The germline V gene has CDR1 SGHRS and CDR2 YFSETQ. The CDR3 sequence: CASSLVGQGGTEAFF. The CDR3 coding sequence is TGCGCCAGCAGCTTGGTGGGCCAGGGGGGCACTGAAGCTTTCTTT.

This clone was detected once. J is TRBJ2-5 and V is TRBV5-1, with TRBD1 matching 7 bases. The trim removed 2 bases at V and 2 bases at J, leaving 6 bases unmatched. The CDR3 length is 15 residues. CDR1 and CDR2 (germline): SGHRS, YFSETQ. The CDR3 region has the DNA TGCGCCAGCAGCTTATTACCAGGGGGTCAAGAGACCCAGTACTTC. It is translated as CASSLLPGGQETQYF.

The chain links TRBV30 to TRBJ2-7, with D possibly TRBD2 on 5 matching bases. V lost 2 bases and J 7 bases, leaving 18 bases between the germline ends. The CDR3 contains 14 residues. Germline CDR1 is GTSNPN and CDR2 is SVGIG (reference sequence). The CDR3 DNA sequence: TGTGCCTGGAGTCACGGCGGGCTGGGTGGGGAGCAGTACTTC. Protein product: CAWSHGGLGGEQYF.

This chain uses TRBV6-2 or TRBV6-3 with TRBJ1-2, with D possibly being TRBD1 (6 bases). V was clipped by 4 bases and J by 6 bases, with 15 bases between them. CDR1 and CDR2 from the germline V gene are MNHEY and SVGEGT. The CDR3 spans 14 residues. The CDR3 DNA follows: TGTGCCAGCAGTTTCACACAGGGCAGGAATGGCTACACCTTC. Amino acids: CASSFTQGRNGYTF.

CDR3 amino acids: CASSMEGTYTEAFF. CDR3 DNA: TGTGCCAGTAGTATGGAGGGGACGTACACTGAAGCTTTCTTT. The gene calls are TRBV19 and TRBJ1-1; a possible D gene is TRBD1 (5 bases). The V gene lost 3 bases and the J gene lost 3 bases, with 11 bases spanning the gap. Germline V gives CDR1 LNHDA, CDR2 SQIVND (reference sequence). This CDR3 contains 14 residues.

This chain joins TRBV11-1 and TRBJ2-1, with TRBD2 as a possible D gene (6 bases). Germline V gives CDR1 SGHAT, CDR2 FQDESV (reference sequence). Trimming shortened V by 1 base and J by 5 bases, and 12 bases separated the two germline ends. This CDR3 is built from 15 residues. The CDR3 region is CASSLGPSEDNEQFF. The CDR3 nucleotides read TGTGCCAGCAGCTTAGGGCCTAGCGAAGACAATGAGCAGTTCTTC. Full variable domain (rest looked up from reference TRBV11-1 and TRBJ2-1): EAEVAQSPRYKITEKSQAVAFWCDPISGHATLYWYRQILGQGPELLVQFQDESVVDDSQLPKDRFSAERLKGVDSTLKIQPAELGDSAMYLCASSLGPSEDNEQFFGPGTRLTVL.

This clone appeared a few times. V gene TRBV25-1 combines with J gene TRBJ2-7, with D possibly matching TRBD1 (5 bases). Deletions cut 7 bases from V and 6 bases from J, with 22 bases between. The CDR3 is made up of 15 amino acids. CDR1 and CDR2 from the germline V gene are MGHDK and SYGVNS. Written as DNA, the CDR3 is TGTGCCAGCACCTCGTCCTTAGACAGCTTCAGCGAGCAGTACTTC. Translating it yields CASTSSLDSFSEQYF.

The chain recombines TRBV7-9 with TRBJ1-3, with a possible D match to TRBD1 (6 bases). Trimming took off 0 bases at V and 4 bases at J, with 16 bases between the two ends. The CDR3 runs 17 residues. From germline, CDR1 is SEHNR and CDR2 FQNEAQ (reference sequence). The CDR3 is CASSLAGQLGAGNTIYF. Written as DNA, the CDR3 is TGTGCCAGCAGCTTAGCCGGACAGCTAGGCGCCGGAAACACCATATATTTT.

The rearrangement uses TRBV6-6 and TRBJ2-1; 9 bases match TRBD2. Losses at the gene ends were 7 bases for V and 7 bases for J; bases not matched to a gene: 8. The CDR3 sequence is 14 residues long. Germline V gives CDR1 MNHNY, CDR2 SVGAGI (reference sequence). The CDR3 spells CASNDRLAGNEQFF. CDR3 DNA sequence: TGTGCCAGCAACGACAGGCTAGCGGGAAATGAGCAGTTCTTC.